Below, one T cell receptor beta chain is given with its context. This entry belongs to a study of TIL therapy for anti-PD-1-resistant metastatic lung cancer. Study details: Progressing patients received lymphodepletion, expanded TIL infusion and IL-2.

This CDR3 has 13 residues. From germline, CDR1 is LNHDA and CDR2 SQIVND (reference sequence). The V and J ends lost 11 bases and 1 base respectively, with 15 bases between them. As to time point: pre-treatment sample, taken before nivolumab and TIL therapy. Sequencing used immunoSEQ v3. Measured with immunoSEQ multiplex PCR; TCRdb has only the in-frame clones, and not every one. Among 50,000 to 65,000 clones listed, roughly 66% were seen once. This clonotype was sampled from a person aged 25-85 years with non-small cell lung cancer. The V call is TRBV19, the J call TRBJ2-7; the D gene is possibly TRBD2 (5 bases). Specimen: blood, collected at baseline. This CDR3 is CACAYRDSYEQYF. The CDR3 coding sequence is TGTGCCTGTGCCTACCGGGATTCCTACGAGCAGTACTTC.